These T cell receptor beta chains were read from a single sample in a study of neoadjuvant anti-PD-1 for oral cavity cancer. Libraries were prepared by immunoSEQ multiplex PCR; TCRdb keeps only in-frame clonotypes and omits some of them. Of about 6,600 clones in the sample, around 40% were seen once. Sequencing used tumor tissue, obtained before nivolumab (anti-PD-1) treatment. The receptors stem from a person aged 35-79 years with oral cavity squamous cell carcinoma. The CDR3 runs from the conserved cysteine through the conserved F or W. D genes are given only for firm matches. Size is omitted from some rows. Given values are once, few, many or a class for expanded clones.

v_gene	abundance	j_gene	d_gene	CDR3aa	CDR3nt
TRBV7-8	few	TRBJ1-2	.	CASSLAQEGRGYTF	TGTGCCAGCAGCTTAGCGCAAGAGGGGCGAGGCTACACCTTC
TRBV28	medium-sized	TRBJ2-6	.	CASSLSRGTGANVLTF	TGTGCCAGCAGTTTGTCGAGGGGGACTGGGGCCAACGTCCTGACTTTC
TRBV18	few	TRBJ1-6	TRBD1	CASSPRTGGTYNSPLHF	TGTGCCAGCTCACCACGGACAGGGGGCACCTATAATTCACCCCTCCACTTT
TRBV11-3	.	TRBJ2-3	.	CASSSNVGSSTDTQYF	TGTGCCAGCAGCTCGAACGTGGGCAGTAGCACAGATACGCAGTATTTT
TRBV18	few	TRBJ1-2	TRBD1	CASSLGSGDRTIGYTF	TGTGCCAGCTCGTTGGGGAGCGGGGACAGAACTATTGGCTACACCTTC
TRBV7-2	.	TRBJ1-1	TRBD1	CASSLGDRRSTEAFF	TGTGCCAGCAGCTTAGGGGACAGACGGTCCACTGAAGCTTTCTTT
TRBV27	few	TRBJ1-2	.	CASSSPTRGLYGYTF	TGTGCCAGCAGTTCACCCACGAGGGGACTCTATGGCTACACCTTC
TRBV5-1	few	TRBJ2-5	.	CASSPTESYGTQYF	TGCGCCAGCAGCCCCACAGAGTCCTACGGGACCCAGTACTTC
TRBV4-1	medium-sized	TRBJ2-3	.	CASSQSLLTDTQYF	TGCGCCAGCAGCCAAAGCCTTCTCACAGATACGCAGTATTTT
TRBV7-7	few	TRBJ2-2	TRBD1	CASSSQGANTGELFF	TGTGCCAGCAGCTCACAGGGGGCGAACACCGGGGAGCTGTTTTTT
TRBV29-1	.	TRBJ1-2	.	CSVLYGGGYTF	TGCAGCGTTCTTTATGGGGGAGGCTACACCTTC
TRBV7-2	.	TRBJ2-6	.	CASSLVTPSGANVLTF	TGTGCCAGCAGCTTAGTGACGCCCTCTGGGGCCAACGTCCTGACTTTC
TRBV7-9	.	TRBJ1-1	.	CASSLRVGEMNTEAFF	TGTGCCAGCAGCTTACGGGTGGGGGAAATGAACACTGAAGCTTTCTTT
TRBV5-1	medium-sized	TRBJ2-3	.	CASSLVSGLSDTQYF	TGCGCCAGCAGCTTGGTAAGCGGGTTATCAGATACGCAGTATTTT
TRBV21-1	.	TRBJ2-3	.	CASSKGGTLKDTQYF	TGTGCCAGCAGCAAAGGGGGGACCTTAAAAGATACGCAGTATTTT
TRBV11-2	.	TRBJ2-7	TRBD2	CASSKTSGGEYEQYF	TGTGCCAGCAGCAAGACTAGCGGGGGGGAGTACGAGCAGTACTTC
TRBV10-2	.	TRBJ1-5	.	CASSETSGLPNQPQHF	TGCGCCAGCAGTGAGACTTCCGGGCTGCCCAATCAGCCCCAGCATTTT
TRBV27	medium-sized	TRBJ2-3	.	CASKGRARRTDTQYF	TGTGCCAGCAAAGGGCGTGCGAGGAGGACAGATACGCAGTATTTT
TRBV7-9	.	TRBJ2-7	.	CASSSPPPHNSYEQYF	TGTGCCAGCAGCTCACCCCCCCCACATAACTCCTACGAGCAGTACTTC
TRBV29-1	.	TRBJ2-3	TRBD2	CSVDGGDLNTQYF	TGCAGCGTTGATGGGGGGGACCTCAATACGCAGTATTTT
TRBV7-9	.	TRBJ1-5	TRBD1	CASSADRGGGNQPQHF	TGTGCCAGCAGCGCGGACAGGGGAGGTGGAAACCAGCCCCAGCATTTT
TRBV5-5	.	TRBJ2-7	TRBD1	CASSLATGGLYEQYF	TGTGCCAGCAGCTTGGCGACAGGGGGCCTCTACGAGCAGTACTTC
TRBV9	.	TRBJ1-1	TRBD1	CASSVGTGDNTEAFF	TGTGCCAGCAGCGTAGGGACAGGGGATAACACTGAAGCTTTCTTT
TRBV29-1	once	TRBJ2-3	.	CSVAQRTGPSTDTQYF	TGCAGCGTTGCACAGAGGACCGGGCCGAGCACAGATACGCAGTATTTT
TRBV7-8	few	TRBJ1-1	.	CASSLGTVNTEAFF	TGTGCCAGCAGCTTAGGGACAGTGAACACTGAAGCTTTCTTT
TRBV7-2	few	TRBJ2-2	.	CASSLRMLVPGELFF	TGTGCCAGCAGCTTACGGATGCTCGTCCCCGGGGAGCTGTTTTTT
TRBV6-6	once	TRBJ1-5	.	CASSYRVGGNQPQHF	TGTGCCAGCAGTTACAGGGTCGGGGGCAATCAGCCCCAGCATTTT
TRBV18	.	TRBJ2-5	TRBD2	CASSPRTSGGTKVGETQYF	TGTGCCAGCTCACCAAGGACTAGCGGGGGGACCAAGGTAGGAGAGACCCAGTACTTC
TRBV2	.	TRBJ2-7	TRBD1	CASRGQGYEQYF	TGTGCCAGCAGGGGACAGGGGTACGAGCAGTACTTC
TRBV7-2	.	TRBJ1-6	TRBD1	CASSPRTGRNSPLHF	TGTGCCAGCAGCCCCCGGACAGGACGGAATTCACCCCTCCACTTT
TRBV6-5	.	TRBJ2-1	TRBD2	CASSYFLAGGPVSQFF	TGTGCCAGCAGTTACTTTCTAGCGGGGGGGCCAGTCTCGCAGTTCTTC
TRBV6-5	.	TRBJ1-2	.	CASARANYGYTF	TGTGCCAGCGCAAGAGCTAACTATGGCTACACCTTC
TRBV14	few	TRBJ1-6	TRBD1	CASSLRQGGNSPLHF	TGTGCCAGCAGCCTCCGTCAGGGGGGAAATTCACCCCTCCACTTT
TRBV5-6	few	TRBJ2-3	TRBD2	CASSLGTSGHPQYF	TGTGCCAGCAGCTTAGGGACTAGCGGCCACCCGCAGTATTTT
TRBV18	medium-sized	TRBJ2-3	TRBD2	CASSPSGGGDTQYF	TGTGCCAGCTCACCAAGCGGGGGGGGAGATACGCAGTATTTT
TRBV5-6	.	TRBJ1-2	.	CASSLSYGYTF	TGTGCCAGCAGCTTGAGCTATGGCTACACCTTC
TRBV5-1	.	TRBJ2-5	.	CASSLVGETQYF	TGCGCCAGCAGCTTGGTAGGCGAGACCCAGTACTTC
TRBV5-1	.	TRBJ1-1	.	CASTSALTGNTEAFF	TGCGCCAGCACCTCCGCGCTGACAGGGAACACTGAAGCTTTCTTT
TRBV2	.	TRBJ1-5	.	CASSTGTSNQPQHF	TGTGCCAGCAGCACTGGGACAAGCAATCAGCCCCAGCATTTT
TRBV27	.	TRBJ1-5	.	CASSWGLDQPQHF	TGTGCCAGCAGTTGGGGCCTCGATCAGCCCCAGCATTTT
TRBV9	.	TRBJ2-2	.	CASSPTLGPLGELFF	TGTGCCAGCAGTCCGACATTGGGACCACTCGGGGAGCTGTTTTTT
TRBV14	few	TRBJ2-7	TRBD1	CASSQDLYLPHGETGEWEQYF	TGTGCCAGCAGCCAAGATCTATACCTACCTCACGGAGAGACAGGGGAATGGGAGCAGTACTTC
TRBV2	.	TRBJ2-1	.	CASSPQGISYNEQFF	TGTGCCAGCAGCCCTCAGGGCATCTCCTACAATGAGCAGTTCTTC
TRBV5-1	once	TRBJ1-6	TRBD1	CASSLTGTGMSYNSPLHF	TGCGCCAGCAGCCTCACCGGGACAGGGATGTCCTATAATTCACCCCTCCACTTT
TRBV11-2	few	TRBJ1-5	TRBD1	CASSLKGQGHQPQHF	TGTGCCAGCAGCTTAAAGGGACAGGGGCATCAGCCCCAGCATTTT
TRBV5-1	once	TRBJ2-7	.	CASSLQGKGYEQYF	TGCGCCAGCAGCTTACAGGGTAAAGGGTACGAGCAGTACTTC
TRBV4-1	.	TRBJ1-2	.	CASSQDVGQGNYGYTF	TGCGCCAGCAGCCAAGATGTTGGGCAGGGAAACTATGGCTACACCTTC
TRBV5-4	.	TRBJ1-1	.	CASSFRNTEAFF	TGTGCCAGCAGCTTCCGGAACACTGAAGCTTTCTTT
TRBV10-1	.	TRBJ2-1	.	CASSESAQGSSYNEQFF	TGCGCCAGCAGTGAGAGCGCCCAGGGGAGCTCCTACAATGAGCAGTTCTTC
TRBV5-6	few	TRBJ2-7	.	CASSLALSNYEQYF	TGTGCCAGCAGCTTGGCCCTCTCGAACTACGAGCAGTACTTC
TRBV10-1	.	TRBJ1-2	.	CASPWGGRVYGYTF	TGCGCCAGCCCCTGGGGCGGCAGGGTCTATGGCTACACCTTC